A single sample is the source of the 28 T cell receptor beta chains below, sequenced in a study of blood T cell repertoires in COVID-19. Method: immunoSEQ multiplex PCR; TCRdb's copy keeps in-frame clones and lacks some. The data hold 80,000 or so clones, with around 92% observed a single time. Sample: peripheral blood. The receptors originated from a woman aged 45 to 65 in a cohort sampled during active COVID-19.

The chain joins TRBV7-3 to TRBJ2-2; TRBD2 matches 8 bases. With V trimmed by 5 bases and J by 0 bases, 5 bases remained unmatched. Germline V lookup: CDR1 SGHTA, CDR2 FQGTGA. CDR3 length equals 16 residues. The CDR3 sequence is CASSGSGGANTGELFF. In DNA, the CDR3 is TGTGCCAGCAGCGGAAGCGGGGGAGCGAACACCGGGGAGCTGTTTTTT.

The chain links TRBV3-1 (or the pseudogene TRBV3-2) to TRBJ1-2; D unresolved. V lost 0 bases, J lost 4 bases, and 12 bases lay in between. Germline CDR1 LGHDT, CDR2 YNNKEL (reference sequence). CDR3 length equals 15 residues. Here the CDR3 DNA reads TGTGCCAGCAGCCAAGATATCACCGCTATCTATGGCTACACCTTC. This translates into CASSQDITAIYGYTF.

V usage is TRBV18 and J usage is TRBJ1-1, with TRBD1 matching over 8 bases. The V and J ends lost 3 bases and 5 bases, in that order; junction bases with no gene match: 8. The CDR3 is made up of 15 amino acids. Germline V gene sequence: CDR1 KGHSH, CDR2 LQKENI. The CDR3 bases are TGTGCCAGCTCACCCATGGACAGGGAGGGGACTGAAGCTTTCTTT. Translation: CASSPMDREGTEAFF.

The CDR3 bases are TGTGCCAGCAGCCCTCAGTCCGGGGAGCTGTTTTTT. Residues: CASSPQSGELFF. This chain joins TRBV7-9 and TRBJ2-2, with D hard to call. The CDR3 totals 12 residues. Germline-derived CDR1 and CDR2 are SEHNR and FQNEAQ (reference sequence). V dropped 5 bases and J dropped 6 bases, with 7 bases sitting between them.

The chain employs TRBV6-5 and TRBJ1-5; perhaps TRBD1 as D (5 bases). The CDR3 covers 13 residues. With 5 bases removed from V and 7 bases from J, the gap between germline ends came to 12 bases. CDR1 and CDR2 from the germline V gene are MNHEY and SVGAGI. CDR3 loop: CASSLLGGQPQHF. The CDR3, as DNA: TGTGCCAGCAGTCTACTTGGGGGGCAGCCCCAGCATTTT.

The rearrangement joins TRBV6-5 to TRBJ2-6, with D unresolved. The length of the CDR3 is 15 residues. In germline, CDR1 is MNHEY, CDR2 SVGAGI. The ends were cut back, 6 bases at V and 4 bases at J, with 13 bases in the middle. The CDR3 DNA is TGTGCCAGCAGCCCGGTTTGGTCCGGGGCCAACGTCCTGACTTTC. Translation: CASSPVWSGANVLTF.

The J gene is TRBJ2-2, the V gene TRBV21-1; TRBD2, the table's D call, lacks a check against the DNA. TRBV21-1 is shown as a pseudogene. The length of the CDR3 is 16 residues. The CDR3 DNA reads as TGTGCCAGCAGCGAAAGCCCAGCGGGGGACACCGGGGAGCTGTTTTTT. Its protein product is CASSESPAGDTGELFF.

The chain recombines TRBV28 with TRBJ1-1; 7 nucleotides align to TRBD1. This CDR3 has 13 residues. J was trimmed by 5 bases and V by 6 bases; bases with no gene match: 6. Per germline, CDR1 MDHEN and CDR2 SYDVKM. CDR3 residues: CASRVQGRTEAFF. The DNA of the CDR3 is TGTGCCAGCAGGGTACAGGGGCGGACTGAAGCTTTCTTT.

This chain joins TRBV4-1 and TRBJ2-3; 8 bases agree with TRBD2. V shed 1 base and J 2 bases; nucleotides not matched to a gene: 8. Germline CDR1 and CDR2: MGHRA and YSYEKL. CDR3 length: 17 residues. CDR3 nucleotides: TGCGCCAGCAGCCAAGGGATAACTAGCGGATACACAGATACGCAGTATTTT. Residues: CASSQGITSGYTDTQYF.

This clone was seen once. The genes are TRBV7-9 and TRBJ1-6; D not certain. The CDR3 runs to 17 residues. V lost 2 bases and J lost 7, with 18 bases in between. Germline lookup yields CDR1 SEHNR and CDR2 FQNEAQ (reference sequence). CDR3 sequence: CASSLFMFGRPNSPLHF. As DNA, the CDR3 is TGTGCCAGCAGCTTATTTATGTTTGGCAGGCCGAATTCACCCCTCCACTTT.

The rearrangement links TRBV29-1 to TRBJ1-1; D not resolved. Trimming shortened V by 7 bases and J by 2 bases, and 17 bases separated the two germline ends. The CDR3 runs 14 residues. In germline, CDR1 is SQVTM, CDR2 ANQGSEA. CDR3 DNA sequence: TGCAGCGGTCAGAGGCGATCGTCTAACACTGAAGCTTTCTTT. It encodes CSGQRRSSNTEAFF.

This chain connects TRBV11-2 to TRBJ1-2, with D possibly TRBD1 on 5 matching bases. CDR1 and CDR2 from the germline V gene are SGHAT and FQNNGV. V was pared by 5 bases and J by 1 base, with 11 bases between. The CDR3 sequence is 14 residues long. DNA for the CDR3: TGTGCCAGCAGCCTCGGGGGGGGTAACTATGGCTACACCTTC. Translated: CASSLGGGNYGYTF.

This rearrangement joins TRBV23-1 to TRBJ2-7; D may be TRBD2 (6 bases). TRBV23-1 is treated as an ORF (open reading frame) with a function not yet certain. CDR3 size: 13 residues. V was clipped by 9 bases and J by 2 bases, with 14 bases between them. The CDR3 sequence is CASPAGRPYEQYF. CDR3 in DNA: TGCGCCAGTCCCGCGGGGAGGCCCTACGAGCAGTACTTC.

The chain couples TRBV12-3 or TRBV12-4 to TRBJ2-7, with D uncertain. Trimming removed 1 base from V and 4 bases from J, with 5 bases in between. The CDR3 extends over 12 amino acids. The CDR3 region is CASSLGLYEQYF. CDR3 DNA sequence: TGTGCCAGCAGTTTAGGGCTTTACGAGCAGTACTTC.

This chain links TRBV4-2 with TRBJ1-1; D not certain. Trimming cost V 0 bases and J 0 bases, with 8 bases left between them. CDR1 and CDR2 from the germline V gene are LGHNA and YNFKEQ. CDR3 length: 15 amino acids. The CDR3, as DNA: TGTGCCAGCAGCCAAGATCGGGAGATGAACACTGAAGCTTTCTTT. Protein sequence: CASSQDREMNTEAFF.

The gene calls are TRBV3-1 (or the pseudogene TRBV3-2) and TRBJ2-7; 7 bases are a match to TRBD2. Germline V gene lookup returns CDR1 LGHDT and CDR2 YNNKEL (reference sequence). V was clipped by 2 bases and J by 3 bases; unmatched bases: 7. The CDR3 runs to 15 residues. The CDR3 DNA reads TGTGCCAGCAGCCAACCGAGCGGGGACCTCTACGAGCAGTACTTC. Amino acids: CASSQPSGDLYEQYF.

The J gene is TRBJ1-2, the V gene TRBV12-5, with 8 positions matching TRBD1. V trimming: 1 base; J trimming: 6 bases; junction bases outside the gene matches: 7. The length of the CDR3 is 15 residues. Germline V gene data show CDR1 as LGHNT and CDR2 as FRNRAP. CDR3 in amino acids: CASGLAPTGGHGYTF. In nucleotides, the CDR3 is TGTGCTAGTGGTTTGGCACCTACAGGGGGTCATGGCTACACCTTC.

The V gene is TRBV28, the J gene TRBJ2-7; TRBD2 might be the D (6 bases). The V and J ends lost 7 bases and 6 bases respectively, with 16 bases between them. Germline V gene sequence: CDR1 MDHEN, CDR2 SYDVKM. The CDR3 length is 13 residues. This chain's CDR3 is CASIFGGSGEQYF. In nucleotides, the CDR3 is TGTGCCAGCATTTTCGGGGGATCAGGCGAGCAGTACTTC.

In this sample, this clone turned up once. Written as DNA, the CDR3 is TGTGCCAGCAGCCCGGGACTAGCGGCCTACAATGAGCAGTTCTTC. It is translated as CASSPGLAAYNEQFF. The chain is built from TRBV6-5 and TRBJ2-1, with 11 bases aligning to TRBD2. Germline CDR1 and CDR2: MNHEY and SVGAGI. V was clipped by 6 bases and J by 2 bases; unmatched bases: 3. The CDR3 loop spans 15 amino acids.

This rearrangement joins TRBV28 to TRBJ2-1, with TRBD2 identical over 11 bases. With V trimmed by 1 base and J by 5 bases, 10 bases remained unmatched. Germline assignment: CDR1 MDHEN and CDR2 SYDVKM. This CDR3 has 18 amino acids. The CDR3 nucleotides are TGTGCCAGCAGTTTATCACCCATCGGGACTAGCGGTGACAATGAGCAGTTCTTC. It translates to CASSLSPIGTSGDNEQFF.

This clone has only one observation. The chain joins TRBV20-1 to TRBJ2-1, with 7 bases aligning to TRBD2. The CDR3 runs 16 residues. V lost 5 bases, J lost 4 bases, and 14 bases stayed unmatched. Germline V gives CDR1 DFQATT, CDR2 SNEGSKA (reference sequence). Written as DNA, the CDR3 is TGCAGTGCTGGTGCTTCGTGGGGGGGATTTTACAATGAGCAGTTCTTC. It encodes CSAGASWGGFYNEQFF.

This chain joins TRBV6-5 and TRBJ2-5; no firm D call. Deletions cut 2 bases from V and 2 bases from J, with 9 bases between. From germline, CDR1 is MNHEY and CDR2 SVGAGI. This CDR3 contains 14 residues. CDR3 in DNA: TGTGCCAGCAGTTACAATCGAGGACAAGAGACCCAGTACTTC. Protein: CASSYNRGQETQYF.

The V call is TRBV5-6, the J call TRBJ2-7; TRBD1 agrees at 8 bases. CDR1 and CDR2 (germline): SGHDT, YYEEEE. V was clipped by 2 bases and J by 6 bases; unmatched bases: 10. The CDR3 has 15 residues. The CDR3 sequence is CASSLLQGTGGEQYF. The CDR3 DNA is TGTGCCAGCAGCTTACTTCAAGGGACAGGAGGCGAGCAGTACTTC.

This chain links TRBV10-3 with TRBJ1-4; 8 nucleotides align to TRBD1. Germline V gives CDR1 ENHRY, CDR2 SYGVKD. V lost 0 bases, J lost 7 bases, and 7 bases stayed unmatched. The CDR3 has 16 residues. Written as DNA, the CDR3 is TGTGCCATCAGTGAGTCCCCAGGGGGCTATTCTGAAAAACTGTTTTTT. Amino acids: CAISESPGGYSEKLFF.

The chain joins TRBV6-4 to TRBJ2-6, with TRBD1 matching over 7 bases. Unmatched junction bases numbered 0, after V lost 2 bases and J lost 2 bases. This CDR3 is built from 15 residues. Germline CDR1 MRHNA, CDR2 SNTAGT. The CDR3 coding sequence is TGTGCCAGCAGTGACACAGGGGCTGGGGCCAACGTCCTGACTTTC. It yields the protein CASSDTGAGANVLTF.

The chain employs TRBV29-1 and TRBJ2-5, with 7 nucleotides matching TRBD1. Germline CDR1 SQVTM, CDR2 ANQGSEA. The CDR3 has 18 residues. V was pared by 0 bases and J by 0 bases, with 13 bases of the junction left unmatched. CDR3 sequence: CSVEDQTHRGWYQETQYF. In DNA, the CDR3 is TGCAGCGTTGAAGATCAAACCCACAGGGGCTGGTACCAAGAGACCCAGTACTTC.

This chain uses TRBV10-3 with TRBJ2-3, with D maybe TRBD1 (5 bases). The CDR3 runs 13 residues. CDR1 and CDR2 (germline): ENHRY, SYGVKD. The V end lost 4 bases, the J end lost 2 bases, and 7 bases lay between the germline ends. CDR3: CAISGGPTDTQYF. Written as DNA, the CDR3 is TGTGCCATCAGTGGGGGCCCCACAGATACGCAGTATTTT.

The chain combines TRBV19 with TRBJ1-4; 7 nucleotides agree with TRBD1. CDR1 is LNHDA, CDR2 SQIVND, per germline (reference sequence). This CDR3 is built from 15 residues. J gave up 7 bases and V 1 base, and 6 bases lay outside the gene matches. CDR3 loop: CASSIGQGSREKLFF. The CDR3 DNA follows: TGTGCCAGTAGTATAGGACAGGGAAGTCGTGAAAAACTGTTTTTT.